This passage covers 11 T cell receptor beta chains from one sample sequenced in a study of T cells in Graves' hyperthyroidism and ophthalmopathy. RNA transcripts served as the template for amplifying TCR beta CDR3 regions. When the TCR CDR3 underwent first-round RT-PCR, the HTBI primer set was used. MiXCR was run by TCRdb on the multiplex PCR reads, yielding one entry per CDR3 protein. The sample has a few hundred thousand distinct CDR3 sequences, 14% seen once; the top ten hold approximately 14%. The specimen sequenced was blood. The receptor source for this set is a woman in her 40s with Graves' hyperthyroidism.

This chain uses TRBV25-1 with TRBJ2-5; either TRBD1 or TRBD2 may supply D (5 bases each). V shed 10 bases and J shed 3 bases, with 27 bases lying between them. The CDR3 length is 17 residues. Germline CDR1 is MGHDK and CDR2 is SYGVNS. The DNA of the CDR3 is TGTGCCACCCAGGGATACTATTTATCGGGACGGAAAGAGACCCAGTACTTC. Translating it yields CATQGYYLSGRKETQYF.

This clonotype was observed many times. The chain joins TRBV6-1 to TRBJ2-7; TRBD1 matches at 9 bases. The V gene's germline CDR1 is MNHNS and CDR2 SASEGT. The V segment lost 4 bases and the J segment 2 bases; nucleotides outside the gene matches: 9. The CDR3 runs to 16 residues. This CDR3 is CASSGEEGQGAYEQYF. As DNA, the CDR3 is TGTGCCAGCAGTGGGGAGGAGGGACAGGGTGCCTACGAGCAGTACTTC.

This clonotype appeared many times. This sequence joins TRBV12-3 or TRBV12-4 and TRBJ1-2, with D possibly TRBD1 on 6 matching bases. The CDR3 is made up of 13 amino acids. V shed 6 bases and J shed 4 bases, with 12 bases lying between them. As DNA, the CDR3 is TGTGCCAGCAGGTCGACAGGCTCCTATGGCTACACCTTC. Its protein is CASRSTGSYGYTF.

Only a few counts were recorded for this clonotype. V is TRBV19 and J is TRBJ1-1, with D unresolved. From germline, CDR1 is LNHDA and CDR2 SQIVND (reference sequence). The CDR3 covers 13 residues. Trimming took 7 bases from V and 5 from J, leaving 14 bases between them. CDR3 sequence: CASNFGPETEAFF. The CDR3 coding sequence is TGTGCCAGTAACTTTGGGCCGGAGACTGAAGCTTTCTTT.

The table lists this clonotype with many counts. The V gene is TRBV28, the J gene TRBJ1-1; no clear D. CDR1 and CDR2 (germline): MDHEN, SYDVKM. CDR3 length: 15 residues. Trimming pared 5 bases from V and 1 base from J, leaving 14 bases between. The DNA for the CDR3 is TGTGCCAGCAGTCAACCTCAGTCGGCGAACACTGAAGCTTTCTTT. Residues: CASSQPQSANTEAFF. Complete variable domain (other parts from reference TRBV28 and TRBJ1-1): DVKVTQSSRYLVKRTGEKVFLECVQDMDHENMFWYRQDPGLGLRLIYFSYDVKMKEKGDIPEGYSVSREKKERFSLILESASTNQTSMYLCASSQPQSANTEAFFGQGTRLTVV.

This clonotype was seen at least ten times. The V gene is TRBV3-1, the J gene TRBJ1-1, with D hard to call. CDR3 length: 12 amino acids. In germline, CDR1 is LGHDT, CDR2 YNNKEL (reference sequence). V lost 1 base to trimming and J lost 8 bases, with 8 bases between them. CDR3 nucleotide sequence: TGTGCCAGCAGCCAAGCGGGCATAGAAGCTTTCTTT. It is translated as CASSQAGIEAFF.

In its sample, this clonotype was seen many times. The CDR3 bases are TGTGCCAGCAGCCCATCGAGGGTTACTGAAGCTTTCTTT. It yields the protein CASSPSRVTEAFF. The chain carries TRBV7-2 and TRBJ1-1; no reliable D call. Trimming took off 5 bases at V and 5 bases at J, with 12 bases between the two ends. CDR1 and CDR2 (germline): SGHTA, FQGNSA. The length of the CDR3 is 13 residues.

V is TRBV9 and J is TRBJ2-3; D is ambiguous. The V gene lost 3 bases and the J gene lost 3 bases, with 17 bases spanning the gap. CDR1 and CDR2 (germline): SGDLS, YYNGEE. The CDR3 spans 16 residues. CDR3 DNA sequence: TGTGCCAGCAGCGCAGAGCACCGGGTGGGGACAGATACGCAGTATTTT. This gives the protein CASSAEHRVGTDTQYF.

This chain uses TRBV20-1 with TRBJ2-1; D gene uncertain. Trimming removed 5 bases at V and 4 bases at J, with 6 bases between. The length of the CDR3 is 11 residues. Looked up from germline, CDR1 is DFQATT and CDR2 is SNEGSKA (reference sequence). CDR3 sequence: CSAQSYNEQFF. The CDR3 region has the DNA TGCAGTGCTCAATCGTACAATGAGCAGTTCTTC.

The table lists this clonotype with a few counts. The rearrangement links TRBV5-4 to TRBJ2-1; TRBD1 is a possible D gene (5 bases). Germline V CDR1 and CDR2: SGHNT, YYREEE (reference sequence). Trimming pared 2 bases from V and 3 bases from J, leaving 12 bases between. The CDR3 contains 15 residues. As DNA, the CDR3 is TGTGCCAGCAGCTTTGGGCAGGACAACTACAATGAGCAGTTCTTC. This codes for CASSFGQDNYNEQFF.

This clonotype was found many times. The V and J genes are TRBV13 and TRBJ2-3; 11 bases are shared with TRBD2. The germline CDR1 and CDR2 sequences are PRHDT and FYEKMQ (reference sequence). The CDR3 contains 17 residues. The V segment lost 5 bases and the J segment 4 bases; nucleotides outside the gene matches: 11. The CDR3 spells CASSPRLAGKISDTQYF. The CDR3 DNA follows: TGTGCCAGCAGCCCCCGACTAGCGGGGAAGATTTCAGATACGCAGTATTTT.